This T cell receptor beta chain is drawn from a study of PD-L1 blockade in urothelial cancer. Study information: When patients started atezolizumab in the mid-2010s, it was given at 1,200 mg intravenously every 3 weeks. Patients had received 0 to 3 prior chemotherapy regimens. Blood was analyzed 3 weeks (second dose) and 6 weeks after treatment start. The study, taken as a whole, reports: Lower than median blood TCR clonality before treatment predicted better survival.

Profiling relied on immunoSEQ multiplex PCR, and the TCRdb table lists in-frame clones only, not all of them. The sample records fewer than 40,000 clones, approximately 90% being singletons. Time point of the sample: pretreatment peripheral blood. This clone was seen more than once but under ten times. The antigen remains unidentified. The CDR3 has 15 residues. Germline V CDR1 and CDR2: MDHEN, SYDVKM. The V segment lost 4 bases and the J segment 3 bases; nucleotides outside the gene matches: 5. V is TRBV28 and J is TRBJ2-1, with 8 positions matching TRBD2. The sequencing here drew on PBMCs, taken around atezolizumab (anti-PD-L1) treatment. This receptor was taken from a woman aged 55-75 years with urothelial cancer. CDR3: CASSSRGGFYNEQFF. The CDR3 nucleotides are TGTGCCAGCAGTTCCCGGGGGGGTTTCTACAATGAGCAGTTCTTC.